The 13 T cell receptor beta chains presented below share a single source sample, sequenced in a study of blood T cell repertoires in COVID-19. Produced via immunoSEQ multiplex PCR; TCRdb's table is partial and in-frame only. Of 200,000 or so clones in the sample, less than 85% were seen once. Sequencing used PBMCs or T cells enriched from blood (not recorded which). These receptors originate from a man between 60 and 75 years old who had recovered from COVID-19.

The chain uses TRBV11-2 and TRBJ1-4; perhaps TRBD1 as D (6 bases). The V gene lost 5 bases and the J gene lost 7 bases, with 11 bases spanning the gap. Looked up from germline, CDR1 is SGHAT and CDR2 is FQNNGV. The CDR3 has 13 amino acids. CDR3 nucleotide sequence: TGTGCCAGCAGCACCGGGACACTTGAAAAACTGTTTTTT. Translating gives CASSTGTLEKLFF.

The chain links TRBV10-2 to TRBJ1-3; TRBD1 matches 7 bases. There are 13 residues in the CDR3. V shed 8 bases, J shed 3 bases, and the junction held 4 bases outside the gene matches. CDR1 and CDR2 (germline): WSHSY, SAAADI. The CDR3 nucleotides are TGCGCCAGCCTACAGGGGAATGGAAACACCATATATTTT. This translates into CASLQGNGNTIYF.

The genes are TRBV3-1 (or the pseudogene TRBV3-2) and TRBJ1-3; no firm D call. Germline values: CDR1 LGHDT, CDR2 YNNKEL (reference sequence). The CDR3 has 17 residues. The germline V and J ends were trimmed by 2 bases and 3 bases, with 17 bases remaining between them. The CDR3 is CASSQPLGPGSGNTIYF. CDR3 nucleotide sequence: TGTGCCAGCAGCCAACCACTCGGGCCGGGAAGTGGAAACACCATATATTTT.

V and J are TRBV7-6 and TRBJ2-5; D is possibly TRBD2 (6 bases). Germline values: CDR1 SGHVS, CDR2 FNYEAQ. The V end was cut by 6 bases, the J end by 4 bases, with 15 bases between. The CDR3 is 14 amino acids. CDR3 nucleotide sequence: TGTGCCAGCAGTCTCGAGGGGAGGCGAGAGACCCAGTACTTC. Its translation: CASSLEGRRETQYF.

The genes are TRBV4-3 and TRBJ2-3, with a tentative D call TRBD1 (6 bases). The germline V and J ends were trimmed by 0 bases and 4 bases, with 11 bases remaining between them. CDR3 length: 15 residues. In germline, CDR1 is LGHNA, CDR2 YSLEER. This CDR3 is CASSQDRPGADTQYF. The CDR3 DNA reads TGCGCCAGCAGCCAAGATCGGCCAGGGGCAGATACGCAGTATTTT.

The chain has TRBV7-8 and TRBJ1-5; unclear D gene. The V and J ends lost 4 bases and 6 bases respectively, with 7 bases between them. Germline V gene data show CDR1 as SGHVS and CDR2 as FQNEAQ. This CDR3 comprises 12 residues. The CDR3 DNA follows: TGTGCCAGCAGCTCGTCCGGTCAGCCCCAGCATTTT. It translates to CASSSSGQPQHF. The whole variable domain, filled in from reference TRBV7-8 and TRBJ1-5, reads GAGVSQSPRYKVAKRGQDVALRCDPISGHVSLFWYQQALGQGPEFLTYFQNEAQLDKSGLPSDRFFAERPEGSVSTLKIQRTQQEDSAVYLCASSSSGQPQHFGDGTRLSIL.

The chain is built from TRBV27 and TRBJ1-2; 7 bases are a match to TRBD1. The CDR3 spans 14 residues. The junction had 11 bases not matched to a gene; V was cut back by 5 bases and J by 8 bases. Per germline, CDR1 MNHEY and CDR2 SMNVEV (reference sequence). The CDR3, as DNA: TGTGCCAGCAGTCCCACCATCCGGGGACAGGGCTACACCTTC. Translating it yields CASSPTIRGQGYTF.

This clone showed up just once. CDR3 residues: CASSLERTGGEKLFF. CDR3 DNA: TGTGCCAGCAGCTTAGAACGGACAGGGGGGGAAAAACTGTTTTTT. The chain combines TRBV11-2 with TRBJ1-4; 10 bases align to TRBD1. Germline CDR1 is SGHAT and CDR2 is FQNNGV. V was pared by 0 bases and J by 8 bases, with 3 bases of the junction left unmatched. This CDR3 is 15 amino acids long.

Comments on this clone: A read error may account for a junction end that differs from germline. This rearrangement joins TRBV7-2 to TRBJ1-3; D remains ambiguous. Germline-derived CDR1 and CDR2 are SGHTA and FQGNSA. The CDR3 spans 15 residues. The CDR3 nucleotides are TGTGCCAGCAGCTTAGGGGCCCACTCTGGTAACACCATATATTTT. Its protein is CASSLGAHSGNTIYF.

This chain connects TRBV2 to TRBJ2-3; D unresolved. V was clipped by 4 bases and J by 2 bases, with 13 bases between them. This CDR3 has 15 amino acids. The germline V gene has CDR1 SNHLY and CDR2 FYNNEI. This chain's CDR3 is CASSVGLTDTDTQYF. CDR3 in DNA: TGTGCCAGCAGTGTTGGGCTTACTGACACAGATACGCAGTATTTT.

The CDR3 DNA reads as TGTGCCAGCAGGTTGACAGCGAGCTCCTATAATTCACCCCTCCACTTT. This sequence encodes CASRLTASSYNSPLHF. The V gene is TRBV25-1, the J gene TRBJ1-6, with D perhaps TRBD1 (5 bases). V gave up 6 bases and J gave up 0 bases, with 12 bases separating them. Per the germline V gene, CDR1 is MGHDK and CDR2 is SYGVNS. The CDR3 is made up of 16 amino acids.

J is TRBJ1-2 and V is TRBV5-4; D is ambiguous. Trimming removed 1 base at V and 3 bases at J, with 10 bases between. This CDR3 is 14 amino acids long. Germline assignment: CDR1 SGHNT and CDR2 YYREEE (reference sequence). DNA for the CDR3: TGTGCCAGCAGCTTGTCCCCGGAGCACTATGGCTACACCTTC. It yields the protein CASSLSPEHYGYTF. The variable domain in full, with the rest retrieved from reference TRBV5-4 and TRBJ1-2, is ETGVTQSPTHLIKTRGQQVTLRCSSQSGHNTVSWYQQALGQGPQFIFQYYREEENGRGNFPPRFSGLQFPNYSSELNVNALELDDSALYLCASSLSPEHYGYTFGSGTRLTVV.

V is TRBV5-4 and J is TRBJ1-4; possible D gene TRBD1, 6 bases. CDR3 length equals 14 residues. CDR1 is SGHNT, CDR2 YYREEE, per germline (reference sequence). The germline V and J ends were trimmed by 0 bases and 7 bases, with 10 bases remaining between them. CDR3 sequence reads: CASSLGQETEKLFF. The CDR3 DNA reads as TGTGCCAGCAGCTTGGGACAGGAGACTGAAAAACTGTTTTTT. Filled out from reference TRBV5-4 and TRBJ1-4, the complete variable domain reads ETGVTQSPTHLIKTRGQQVTLRCSSQSGHNTVSWYQQALGQGPQFIFQYYREEENGRGNFPPRFSGLQFPNYSSELNVNALELDDSALYLCASSLGQETEKLFFGSGTQLSVL.